The rows below give T cell receptor beta chains drawn from one sample of a study of cytomegalovirus exposure and HLA in healthy donors. TCRdb keeps only in-frame clones here, not all; method: immunoSEQ multiplex PCR. The sample gives 100,000 to 150,000 clones, 6.5% to 9.5% of which show up once; about 6% is in the top ten. The sequenced sample consisted of PBMCs. The receptor set was obtained from a woman aged 40 to 49 in good health and CMV-seropositive. The CDR3 runs from the conserved cysteine through the conserved F or W. A D gene is named only where the DNA matches it firmly. Size is stated for part of the rows, as once, few or many counts, or as a class when the clone is expanded.

v_call	j_call	d_call	clone_size	cdr3_aa	cdr3_nt
TRBV7-2	TRBJ1-1	TRBD1	NA	CASSPEPTGSEAFF	TGTGCCAGCAGCCCAGAACCGACAGGGTCTGAAGCTTTCTTT
TRBV11-2	TRBJ2-2	NA	few	CASSWYRSTTGELFF	TGTGCCAGCAGCTGGTACCGGTCTACCACCGGGGAGCTGTTTTTT
TRBV7-3	TRBJ2-3	NA	few	CASSFGGDSTDTQYF	TGTGCCAGCAGCTTTGGTGGAGACAGCACAGATACGCAGTATTTT
TRBV4-2	TRBJ1-5	TRBD1	few	CASSSDRGQGNQPQHF	TGTGCCAGCAGCTCGGACAGGGGGCAGGGCAATCAGCCCCAGCATTTT
TRBV15	TRBJ2-3	NA	few	CATSRGGGRFTDTQYF	TGTGCCACCAGCAGAGGCGGAGGGCGGTTCACAGATACGCAGTATTTT
TRBV5-1	TRBJ2-3	TRBD2	few	CASTGGSLGGTDTQYF	TGCGCCAGCACCGGGGGGTCTTTGGGTGGGACAGATACGCAGTATTTT
TRBV2	TRBJ2-2	TRBD1	few	CASSARTGRTGELFF	TGTGCCAGCAGTGCCCGGACAGGTAGAACCGGGGAGCTGTTTTTT
TRBV9	TRBJ2-2	TRBD1	few	CASSEQGANTGELFF	TGTGCCAGCAGCGAACAGGGGGCAAACACCGGGGAGCTGTTTTTT
TRBV6-5	TRBJ1-1	TRBD1	NA	CASRRDSLAFF	TGTGCCAGCAGGCGGGACAGTCTGGCTTTCTTT
TRBV5-4	TRBJ1-5	NA	few	CASSAGMNQPQHF	TGTGCCAGCAGTGCCGGGATGAATCAGCCCCAGCATTTT
TRBV19	TRBJ1-4	TRBD1	few	CASSSTGGNEKLFF	TGTGCCAGTAGTTCAACAGGGGGGAATGAAAAACTGTTTTTT
TRBV18	TRBJ2-7	NA	NA	CASSPELRRVSPYEQYF	TGTGCCAGCTCACCAGAGCTACGCAGGGTGTCCCCCTACGAGCAGTACTTC
TRBV5-6	TRBJ1-2	NA	few	CASSLSGGNYGYTF	TGTGCCAGCAGCTTGAGCGGGGGAAACTATGGCTACACCTTC